This T cell receptor beta chain is drawn from a study of shared clonotypes between healthy human individuals. Whole-study context: The cohort had a couple of women and a few men, ages 18 to 49. Three CD4 naive, three CD4 memory, two CD8 naive and one CD8 memory plate were used per donor. The study, taken as a whole, reports: On the whole, naive subsets had larger estimated richness than memory subsets had.

CDR1 and CDR2 (germline): SGHRS, YFSETQ. CDR3 length: 14 amino acids. With 4 bases clipped from V and 7 bases from J, the junction kept 7 bases outside the gene matches. Naive CD4+ cells were CD45RA-selected; the remaining cells were memory. Generated by immunoSEQ multiplex PCR, the TCRdb table keeps only in-frame clones and is missing some. The sample records around 990,000 clones, 70% to 80% being singletons. About this clone itself: Antigen specificity is unknown.

The sample comprised memory CD4+ T cells from PBMCs. Subset defined: CD45RA-negative fraction. The rearrangement links TRBV5-1 to TRBJ2-3; 9 bases align to TRBD1. The sequence was collected from a man younger than 35 in good health. Some clones in this sample may be carry-over from other donors' samples. Here the CDR3 reads CASSPSTGGNTQYF. The DNA for the CDR3 is TGCGCCAGCAGCCCCTCGACAGGGGGAAATACGCAGTATTTT.